This entry lists 11 T cell receptor beta chains sequenced from one sample in a study (dated by TCRdb to between 2014 and 2016). Cells that were CD4+CD25+CD127-/low were the ones isolated as Tregs. Library generation was performed with 5' RACE. The reads were generated on an Illumina MiSeq. TCRdb itself trimmed the public reads at Q25 with fastp, ran MiXCR and retained productive beta chains. Identical CDR3 protein sequences are pooled into one entry, listed with their most common genes and DNA. This sample holds approximately 50,000 distinct CDR3 sequences; 20% to 25% were observed only once. Roughly 3.2% of the sample lies in the top ten. Source material: tumor-infiltrating Tregs sorted from the breast tumor. Receptors originate from a female donor with breast cancer.

The genes are TRBV20-1 and TRBJ1-5; TRBD1 might be the D (5 bases). Germline CDR1 and CDR2: DFQATT and SNEGSKA (reference sequence). The CDR3 runs to 15 residues. With 3 bases removed from V and 3 bases from J, the gap between germline ends came to 15 bases. In DNA form, the CDR3 reads TGCAGTGCTAGGCAAGGGGCGCTCCCCAATCAGCCCCAGCATTTT. Protein product: CSARQGALPNQPQHF.

The CDR3 is CASSRSGSGSTDTQYF. DNA of the CDR3: TGTGCCAGCAGCCGCTCGGGTAGCGGGAGTACAGATACGCAGTATTTT. J is TRBJ2-3 and V is TRBV5-6, with TRBD2 identical over 9 bases. The germline V gene encodes CDR1 SGHDT and CDR2 YYEEEE. This CDR3 has 16 amino acids. V lost 4 bases, J lost 3 bases, and 9 bases stayed unmatched. The complete variable domain, with remaining parts taken from reference TRBV5-6 and TRBJ2-3, reads DAGVTQSPTHLIKTRGQQVTLRCSPKSGHDTVSWYQQALGQGPQFIFQYYEEEERQRGNFPDRFSGHQFPNYSSELNVNALLLGDSALYLCASSRSGSGSTDTQYFGPGTRLTVL.

This clonotype was counted a few times. This chain uses TRBV20-1 with TRBJ2-5; TRBD1 agrees at 8 bases. The V gene's germline CDR1 is DFQATT and CDR2 SNEGSKA (reference sequence). CDR3 length: 21 amino acids. Trimming took 2 bases from V and 3 from J; bases not matched to a gene: 26. DNA for the CDR3: TGCAGTGCTAGACCTCCAAGCCCCGGACAGGGTACTGTCAGGAAAAAAGAGACCCAGTACTTC. The encoded protein is CSARPPSPGQGTVRKKETQYF.

This clonotype has at least ten counts. V and J are TRBV4-1 and TRBJ2-6; either TRBD1 or TRBD2 may fit D (5 bases each). The CDR3 length is 17 residues. Germline V lookup: CDR1 MGHRA, CDR2 YSYEKL. With 3 bases removed from V and 5 bases from J, the gap between germline ends came to 17 bases. CDR3 coding DNA: TGCGCCAGCAGCCAGGCCTCGGGGCGAGGGAGGGCCAACGTCCTGACTTTC. It codes for CASSQASGRGRANVLTF.

This clonotype occurred many times. CDR3: CASSTGTGVQPQHF. CDR3 coding DNA: TGTGCCAGCAGTACCGGGACAGGGGTACAGCCCCAGCATTTT. This chain uses TRBV6-2 or TRBV6-3 with TRBJ1-5, with TRBD1 matching 10 bases. V shed 5 bases and J 7 bases; nucleotides not matched to a gene: 5. This CDR3 is built from 14 residues. Germline CDR1 is MNHEY and CDR2 is SVGEGT.

This clonotype was recorded many times. The chain recombines TRBV2 with TRBJ2-5; D perhaps matches TRBD1 (6 bases). Per germline, CDR1 SNHLY and CDR2 FYNNEI. The CDR3 loop spans 14 amino acids. The ends were cut back, 5 bases at V and 4 bases at J, with 14 bases in the middle. The CDR3 loop reads CASSSQGSGETQYF. The CDR3 coding sequence is TGTGCCAGCAGTAGCCAGGGGAGTGGAGAGACCCAGTACTTC.

In this sample, this clonotype turned up many times. The chain employs TRBV20-1 and TRBJ1-5; maybe TRBD1 (6 bases). The CDR3 runs 15 residues. V was trimmed by 4 bases and J by 4 bases, leaving 17 bases between them. Germline V CDR1 and CDR2: DFQATT, SNEGSKA (reference sequence). The CDR3 DNA follows: TGCAGTGCTAAGAGGCCAGGGGATTCAAATCAGCCCCAGCATTTT. Its translation is CSAKRPGDSNQPQHF.

This clonotype was counted between two and nine times. The chain combines TRBV29-1 with TRBJ1-1; 9 positions match TRBD1. V trimming: 2 bases; J trimming: 4 bases; junction bases outside the gene matches: 8. Germline CDR1 reads SQVTM; CDR2 reads ANQGSEA. There are 15 residues in the CDR3. The CDR3 sequence: CSVETIYRGPTEAFF. In DNA, the CDR3 is TGCAGCGTTGAAACTATTTACAGGGGGCCCACTGAAGCTTTCTTT. Full variable domain (missing parts from reference TRBV29-1 and TRBJ1-1): SAVISQKPSRDICQRGTSLTIQCQVDSQVTMMFWYRQQPGQSLTLIATANQGSEATYESGFVIDKFPISRPNLTFSTLTVSNMSPEDSSIYLCSVETIYRGPTEAFFGQGTRLTVV.

This clonotype showed up just a few times. The V gene is TRBV6-5, the J gene TRBJ1-1, with D possibly matching TRBD1 (5 bases). Germline assignment: CDR1 MNHEY and CDR2 SVGAGI. V lost 6 bases and J lost 4, with 12 bases in between. The CDR3 extends over 13 amino acids. The CDR3 spells CASSRPGGTEAFF. CDR3 nucleotides: TGTGCCAGCAGCCGCCCGGGGGGCACTGAAGCTTTCTTT.

The V gene is TRBV6-2 or TRBV6-3, the J gene TRBJ1-5, with TRBD1 identical over 7 bases. The ends lost 6 bases at V and 6 bases at J; junction bases unmatched: 5. CDR1 and CDR2 (germline): MNHEY, SVGEGT. The CDR3 is made up of 13 amino acids. The CDR3 sequence is CASSRQGTQPQHF. CDR3 DNA: TGTGCCAGCAGCCGACAGGGCACTCAGCCCCAGCATTTT.

This clonotype was observed a handful of times. V and J are TRBV2 and TRBJ2-3, with 7 bases aligning to TRBD2. The CDR3 extends over 14 amino acids. V shed 10 bases, J shed 0 bases, and the junction held 7 bases outside the gene matches. Germline V gives CDR1 SNHLY, CDR2 FYNNEI. Here the CDR3 reads CATRLADSTDTQYF. The CDR3 bases are TGTGCCACCCGTCTAGCGGACAGCACAGATACGCAGTATTTT. Full variable domain (missing parts from reference TRBV2 and TRBJ2-3): EPEVTQTPSHQVTQMGQEVILRCVPISNHLYFYWYRQILGQKVEFLVSFYNNEISEKSEIFDDQFSVERPDGSNFTLKIRSTKLEDSAMYFCATRLADSTDTQYFGPGTRLTVL.